This TCR beta chain appears in the sequencing data of a study of blood T cell repertoires in COVID-19 (dated by TCRdb to 2018 to 2020). For the study in its entirety: Collaborator samples came from the United States, Italy and Spain and covered acute and convalescent phases of COVID-19. The prospective study material was composed of cDNA or gDNA derived from T cells, B-cell-depleted T cells, or PBMCs. The dataset comprised deeply sampled blood TCRbeta repertoires from subjects exposed to, actively infected with, or recovered from COVID-19. The repertoires were released in a freely available public database intended as a resource for research on the immune response to SARS-CoV-2. The samples were drawn from two sources: the first 160 participants of the ongoing ImmuneRACE study, and 1,200 or so subjects contributed by 6 global collaborators. Nearly every sample came with metadata listing a de-identified subject ID, COVID-19 status, age in years and sex. HLA class I and class II types, where available, came from metadata supplied by the sample provider rather than from assay-based typing. What the work shows at the level of the full study, not this receptor alone: The amount of clinical and demographic metadata varied by source and participant and was provided uncurated.

The immunoSEQ Assay, a bias-controlled multiplex PCR, was used to amplify TCRbeta CDR3 regions from genomic DNA. The authors' pipeline ran thus. The number of nucleated cells in each sample was estimated by amplification of reference gene primers within the assay. To quantify the absolute abundance of each unique TCRbeta CDR3 rearrangement, sequence reads were collapsed and filtered. For each sample, productive Simpson clonality was calculated as the square root of Simpson's diversity index over productive rearrangements. TCRdb retrieved this table from immuneACCESS and kept in-frame rearrangements only. Not all clones are present; in checked studies, unresolved V genes account for under half, and no reason is known for the remainder. V, J and clone size were drawn from that table, and D and trimming were deduced from the DNA. The sample profile shows over 90,000 clones; about four fifths of them were found once. In total, the top ten clones hold 6% to 7.5% of the sample.

Each collaborating institution followed its own protocols to collect whole blood in K2EDTA tubes. For TCRbeta analysis, collaborator samples were shipped as frozen whole blood, as isolated PBMCs, or as DNA extracted from either sample type. Notes on this clone: Its antigen is currently not known. Base qualities are not provided; no much larger clone lies one nucleotide away.

Sequencing was carried out using peripheral blood. This sequence was found in a man in his fifties or sixties with active or convalescent COVID-19.

The CDR3 region has the sequence CASRIPGQGALRGQPQHF. The DNA sequence reads TGTGCCAGCAGGATTCCGGGACAGGGGGCTCTAAGGGGACAGCCCCAGCATTTT. The sequence joins TRBV28 to TRBJ1-5; the central 12 bases match TRBD1. For CDR1 and CDR2, the germline V gene lists MDHEN and SYDVKM. The CDR3 holds 18 amino acids from the cysteine to the phenylalanine. Only the CDR3 portion is preserved as DNA: 54 bases, with reading frame beginning at the first base. Trimming leaves V shorter by 6 bases and J shorter by 7 bases, with the junction holding 16 bases beyond the gene matches.